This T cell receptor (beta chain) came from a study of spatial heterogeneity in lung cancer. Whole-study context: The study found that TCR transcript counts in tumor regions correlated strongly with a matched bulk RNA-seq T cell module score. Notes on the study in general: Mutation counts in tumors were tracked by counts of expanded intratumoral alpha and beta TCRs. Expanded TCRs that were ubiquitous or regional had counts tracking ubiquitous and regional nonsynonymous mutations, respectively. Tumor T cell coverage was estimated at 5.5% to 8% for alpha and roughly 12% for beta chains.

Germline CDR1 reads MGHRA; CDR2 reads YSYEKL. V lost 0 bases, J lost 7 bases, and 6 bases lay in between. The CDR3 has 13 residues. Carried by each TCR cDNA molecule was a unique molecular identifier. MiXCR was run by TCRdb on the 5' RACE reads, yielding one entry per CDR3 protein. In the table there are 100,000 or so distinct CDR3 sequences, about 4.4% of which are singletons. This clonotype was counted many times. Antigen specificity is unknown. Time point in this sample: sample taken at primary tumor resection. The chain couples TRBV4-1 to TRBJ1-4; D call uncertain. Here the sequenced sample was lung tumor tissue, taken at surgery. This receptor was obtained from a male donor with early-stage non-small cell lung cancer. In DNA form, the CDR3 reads TGCGCCAGCAGCCAAGATTTTGTTGAAAAACTGTTTTTT. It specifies CASSQDFVEKLFF.